The 26 T cell receptor beta chains presented below share a single source sample, sequenced in a study of T cell responses to AZD1222 COVID-19 vaccine. TCRdb's table, derived via immunoSEQ multiplex PCR, lists solely in-frame clones and lacks some. The sample has 100,000 to 150,000 clones; over 75% are singletons. This specimen was peripheral blood, taken on day 0 of AZD1222 vaccination. Receptors originate from an adult in good health.

The chain carries TRBV3-1 (or the pseudogene TRBV3-2) and TRBJ2-7, with unresolved D. CDR3 size: 16 residues. Germline V gene sequence: CDR1 LGHDT, CDR2 YNNKEL (reference sequence). Trimming took off 1 base at V and 5 bases at J, with 18 bases between the two ends. The CDR3 protein is CASSQVGLSKFHEQYF. The DNA of the CDR3 is TGTGCCAGCAGCCAAGTCGGGCTCTCAAAATTCCACGAGCAGTACTTC.

The table lists this clone with a count of one. The chain recombines TRBV5-4 with TRBJ2-7, with D possibly matching TRBD2 (5 bases). The germline CDR1 and CDR2 sequences are SGHNT and YYREEE (reference sequence). Trimming left V 4 bases short and J 5 bases short, with 13 bases between. This CDR3 spans 13 amino acids. CDR3 region: CASSQPLGDEQYF. CDR3 DNA sequence: TGTGCCAGCAGCCAACCCCTCGGGGACGAGCAGTACTTC.

This clone was seen repeatedly, ten times or more. At the DNA level, this CDR3 is encoded by other sequences in the same sample as well. The chain combines TRBV3-1 (or the pseudogene TRBV3-2) with TRBJ2-2; D is possibly TRBD1 or TRBD2 (6 bases each). The CDR3 has 14 residues. Trimming took 1 base from V and 7 from J, leaving 10 bases between them. Germline CDR1 and CDR2: LGHDT and YNNKEL (reference sequence). CDR3 sequence: CASSQGGAGGELFF. CDR3 in DNA: TGTGCCAGCAGCCAAGGGGGGGCCGGCGGGGAGCTGTTTTTT.

The V gene is TRBV14, the J gene TRBJ1-3; D remains unclear. This CDR3 comprises 13 residues. Germline CDR1 and CDR2: SGHDN and FVKESK. V gave up 4 bases and J gave up 1 base, with 5 bases separating them. CDR3 DNA: TGTGCCAGCAGCCTCAATTCTGGAAACACCATATATTTT. Residues: CASSLNSGNTIYF.

This chain connects TRBV5-1 to TRBJ1-5, with 8 positions matching TRBD1. Germline CDR1 reads SGHRS; CDR2 reads YFSETQ. The length of the CDR3 is 17 residues. V dropped 5 bases and J dropped 0; count of bases not matched to a gene: 10. CDR3 region: CASSPGQGSYSNQPQHF. CDR3 DNA: TGCGCCAGCAGTCCCGGACAGGGCTCATATAGCAATCAGCCCCAGCATTTT.

The chain is built from TRBV27 and TRBJ1-5; maybe TRBD1 (5 bases). The V gene's germline CDR1 is MNHEY and CDR2 SMNVEV (reference sequence). The CDR3 loop spans 16 amino acids. V was shortened by 0 bases and J by 2 bases, with 11 bases between the two germline ends. In nucleotides, the CDR3 is TGTGCCAGCAGTTTATCGGGGCGGGGGGGCAATCAGCCCCAGCATTTT. It is translated as CASSLSGRGGNQPQHF.

This chain links TRBV20-1 with TRBJ2-1; no clear D. The V gene's germline CDR1 is DFQATT and CDR2 SNEGSKA (reference sequence). Trimming cost V 3 bases and J 5 bases, with 5 bases left between them. The CDR3 contains 11 residues. CDR3 nucleotides: TGCAGTGCTAGTGTGAACAATGAGCAGTTCTTC. Its protein product is CSASVNNEQFF.

The chain couples TRBV15 to TRBJ2-1, with TRBD2 matching 8 bases. CDR1 LNHNV and CDR2 YYDKDF come from the germline V gene (reference sequence). The CDR3 consists of 16 residues. Trimming at V came to 5 bases and at J to 12 bases, leaving 18 bases not matched to a gene. This CDR3 reads CATSWGLAGGPLGQFF. The CDR3 nucleotides read TGTGCCACCAGCTGGGGGTTGGCGGGAGGACCACTCGGGCAGTTCTTC. The variable domain in full, with the rest retrieved from reference TRBV15 and TRBJ2-1, is DAMVIQNPRYQVTQFGKPVTLSCSQTLNHNVMYWYQQKSSQAPKLLFHYYDKDFNNEADTPDNFQSRRPNTSFCFLDIRSPGLGDTAMYLCATSWGLAGGPLGQFFGPGTRLTVL.

In this sample, this clone turned up a few times. The chain employs TRBV19 and TRBJ1-3; no clear D gene. The V gene's germline CDR1 is LNHDA and CDR2 SQIVND (reference sequence). Trimming stripped 4 bases from V and 0 bases from J, with 10 bases between. The CDR3 sequence is 15 residues long. In DNA, the CDR3 is TGTGCCAGTAGTAACAGCGTTCTCTCTGGAAACACCATATATTTT. Amino acids: CASSNSVLSGNTIYF. The variable domain in full, with the rest retrieved from reference TRBV19 and TRBJ1-3, is DGGITQSPKYLFRKEGQNVTLSCEQNLNHDAMYWYRQDPGQGLRLIYYSQIVNDFQKGDIAEGYSVSREKKESFPLTVTSAQKNPTAFYLCASSNSVLSGNTIYFGEGSWLTVV.

The rearrangement links TRBV7-9 to TRBJ1-5; 9 bases match TRBD1. CDR1 and CDR2 (germline): SEHNR, FQNEAQ (reference sequence). J gave up 6 bases and V 5 bases, and 5 bases lay outside the gene matches. The length of the CDR3 is 14 residues. As DNA, the CDR3 is TGTGCCAGCAGCCTTACAGGGGGCTCTCAGCCCCAGCATTTT. Its translation: CASSLTGGSQPQHF. The full variable domain, completed using reference TRBV7-9 and TRBJ1-5, is DTGVSQNPRHKITKRGQNVTFRCDPISEHNRLYWYRQTLGQGPEFLTYFQNEAQLEKSRLLSDRFSAERPKGSFSTLEIQRTEQGDSAMYLCASSLTGGSQPQHFGDGTRLSIL.

The chain recombines TRBV23-1 with TRBJ2-7; D gene unclear. TRBV23-1 falls under the ORF class, with uncertain function. The CDR3 length is 17 residues. Between the trimmed V and J ends, which lost 0 bases and 0 bases, there was a span of 15 bases. For the CDR3, the DNA is TGCGCCAGCAGTCAATCCGTTACGGTCGAAAGCTCCTACGAGCAGTACTTC. Encoded protein: CASSQSVTVESSYEQYF.

V gene TRBV9 combines with J gene TRBJ2-3; no firm D call. The CDR3 totals 14 residues. Per germline, CDR1 SGDLS and CDR2 YYNGEE. The V and J ends lost 4 bases and 0 bases respectively, with 9 bases between them. CDR3 region: CASSSRPSTDTQYF. For the CDR3, the DNA is TGTGCCAGCAGCTCTCGACCCAGCACAGATACGCAGTATTTT. The complete variable domain, with remaining parts taken from reference TRBV9 and TRBJ2-3, reads DSGVTQTPKHLITATGQRVTLRCSPRSGDLSVYWYQQSLDQGLQFLIQYYNGEERAKGNILERFSAQQFPDLHSELNLSSLELGDSALYFCASSSRPSTDTQYFGPGTRLTVL.

The chain uses TRBV9 and TRBJ2-2; no clear D. Germline CDR1 and CDR2: SGDLS and YYNGEE. The CDR3 totals 15 residues. Trimming shortened V by 4 bases and J by 4 bases, and 14 bases separated the two germline ends. The CDR3 region is CASSPSPRVTGELFF. The CDR3 DNA is TGTGCCAGCAGCCCCTCACCTCGGGTCACCGGGGAGCTGTTTTTT.

This sequence joins TRBV12-3 or TRBV12-4 and TRBJ2-2; D remains unclear. Trimming shortened V by 1 base and J by 4 bases, and 4 bases separated the two germline ends. CDR3 size: 13 residues. CDR3 in DNA: TGTGCCAGCAGTTTAGGGACCACCGGGGAGCTGTTTTTT. Its protein is CASSLGTTGELFF.

V and J are TRBV19 and TRBJ1-5; possible D gene TRBD1, 6 bases. This CDR3 region has 15 residues. Germline V CDR1 and CDR2: LNHDA, SQIVND (reference sequence). With 3 bases removed from V and 5 bases from J, the gap between germline ends came to 14 bases. This chain's CDR3 is CASSIFQGQHQPQHF. The CDR3 nucleotides read TGTGCCAGTAGTATCTTTCAGGGGCAGCATCAGCCCCAGCATTTT.

In the case of this clone: The sample carries other DNA sequences with the same CDR3. The rearrangement links TRBV12-3 or TRBV12-4 to TRBJ2-7, with D perhaps TRBD1 (6 bases). The V end was cut by 5 bases, the J end by 4 bases, with 6 bases between. The CDR3 is 11 amino acids. DNA for the CDR3: TGTGCCAGCAGTACAGGGTACGAGCAGTACTTC. Translation gives CASSTGYEQYF.

Only a few counts were recorded for this clone. The chain links TRBV4-2 to TRBJ1-2, with TRBD1 as a possible D gene (5 bases). From germline, CDR1 is LGHNA and CDR2 YNFKEQ. V shed 0 bases and J shed 4 bases, with 21 bases lying between them. CDR3 length: 18 amino acids. CDR3: CASSQDVGSGLSFYGYTF. CDR3 coding DNA: TGTGCCAGCAGCCAAGATGTTGGTTCGGGACTCTCGTTCTATGGCTACACCTTC.

The rearrangement uses TRBV3-1 (or the pseudogene TRBV3-2) and TRBJ1-2; no firm D call. Per the germline V gene, CDR1 is LGHDT and CDR2 is YNNKEL (reference sequence). The CDR3 spans 13 residues. V dropped 0 bases and J dropped 5 bases, with 7 bases sitting between them. The CDR3 spells CASSQEWMYGYTF. The DNA for the CDR3 is TGTGCCAGCAGCCAAGAGTGGATGTATGGCTACACCTTC.

A single count supports this clone. The rearrangement links TRBV19 to TRBJ2-1, with TRBD2 matching over 12 bases. CDR1 and CDR2 (germline): LNHDA, SQIVND (reference sequence). Germline trimming cut 10 bases from V and 8 bases from J; bases unmatched to any gene: 9. This CDR3 has 14 residues. The CDR3 loop reads CATKRLAGAHEQFF. The CDR3 nucleotides are TGTGCCACCAAAAGACTAGCGGGAGCCCATGAGCAGTTCTTC.

The chain carries TRBV4-2 and TRBJ2-7; D may correspond to TRBD1 or TRBD2 (5 bases each). The germline V gene encodes CDR1 LGHNA and CDR2 YNFKEQ. This CDR3 spans 13 amino acids. V was pared by 1 base and J by 2 bases, with 6 bases between. CDR3 nucleotides: TGTGCCAGCAGCCAAGGGGGGACCTACGAGCAGTACTTC. It specifies CASSQGGTYEQYF.

The rearrangement links TRBV7-9 to TRBJ2-7; the match to TRBD1 covers 7 bases. V was pared by 3 bases and J by 7 bases, with 9 bases of the junction left unmatched. Germline V gene lookup returns CDR1 SEHNR and CDR2 FQNEAQ (reference sequence). The length of the CDR3 is 14 residues. CDR3 region: CASSLREGGVEQYF. CDR3 nucleotides: TGTGCCAGCAGCTTGAGGGAAGGGGGCGTTGAGCAGTACTTC.

Points on this clone: At one boundary the junction diverges from the germline segment, which might be a read error. This chain uses TRBV27 with TRBJ1-1; D gene ambiguous. CDR3 length: 14 amino acids. CDR1 and CDR2 from the germline V gene are MNHEY and SMNVEV (reference sequence). In DNA, the CDR3 is TGTGCCAGCAGTTTAGATCTCAGTTACACCGAAGCTTTCTTT. Its translation is CASSLDLSYTEAFF.

This clone occurred a few times. The rearrangement uses TRBV5-1 and TRBJ1-1; D remains ambiguous. V lost 4 bases and J lost 2, with 9 bases in between. CDR1 is SGHRS and CDR2 is YFSETQ in the germline V gene. This CDR3 has 13 residues. Here the CDR3 DNA reads TGCGCCAGCAGCCGGTCGCCAAACACTGAAGCTTTCTTT. The encoded protein is CASSRSPNTEAFF.

The gene calls are TRBV2 and TRBJ2-7; TRBD1 is a possible D gene (6 bases). CDR3 length: 15 amino acids. The V gene lost 0 bases and the J gene lost 0 bases, with 9 bases spanning the gap. Germline V gene data show CDR1 as SNHLY and CDR2 as FYNNEI. CDR3 residues: CASSEAGQSSYEQYF. CDR3 nucleotides: TGTGCCAGCAGTGAAGCTGGACAGAGCTCCTACGAGCAGTACTTC.

This clone was seen a few times. V and J are TRBV30 and TRBJ2-1; no definite D call. This CDR3 is built from 17 residues. V was shortened by 4 bases and J by 6 bases, with 25 bases between the two germline ends. Germline CDR1 reads GTSNPN; CDR2 reads SVGIG (reference sequence). CDR3 DNA sequence: TGTGCCTGGACCCCCCCCGAAGGGTTAGGGTGGAGCAATGAGCAGTTCTTC. Amino acid sequence: CAWTPPEGLGWSNEQFF.

The chain recombines TRBV6-2 or TRBV6-3 with TRBJ2-1, with 16 bases that match TRBD2. This CDR3 contains 21 residues. Germline CDR1 and CDR2: MNHEY and SVGEGT. V was clipped by 4 bases and J by 4 bases; unmatched bases: 16. Written as DNA, the CDR3 is TGTGCCAGCAGTTCCACCTCGACTGGGACTAGCGGGAGGGCGGTATACAATGAGCAGTTCTTC. It specifies CASSSTSTGTSGRAVYNEQFF.